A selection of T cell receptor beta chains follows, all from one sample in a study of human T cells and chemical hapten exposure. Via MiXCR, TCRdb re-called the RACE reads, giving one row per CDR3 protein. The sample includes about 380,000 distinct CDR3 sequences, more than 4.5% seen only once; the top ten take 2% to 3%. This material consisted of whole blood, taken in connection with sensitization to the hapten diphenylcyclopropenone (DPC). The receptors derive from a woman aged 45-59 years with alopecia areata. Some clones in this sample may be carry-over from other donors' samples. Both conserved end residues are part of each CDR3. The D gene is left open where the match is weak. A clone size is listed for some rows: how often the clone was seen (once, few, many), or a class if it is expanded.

CASSFIGGANQPQHF | TRBJ1-5 | NA | TRBV7-9 | many | 15
CASSERWDYEQYF | TRBJ2-7 | NA | TRBV6-1 | few | 13
CSATLEGLAGFVDEQYF | TRBJ2-7 | TRBD2 | TRBV20-1 | few | 17
CASSLTASRNTEAFF | TRBJ1-1 | NA | TRBV5-1 | NA | 15
CASSFGGLAYEQYF | TRBJ2-7 | TRBD2 | TRBV12-3/TRBV12-4 | few | 14
CASSVGGGSDTQYF | TRBJ2-3 | NA | TRBV6-1 | NA | 14
CASTPQGFGEQFF | TRBJ2-1 | NA | TRBV6-2/TRBV6-3 | many | 13
CASSLRGRKTEAFF | TRBJ1-1 | NA | TRBV28 | few | 14
CASSLAAQSYEQYF | TRBJ2-7 | NA | TRBV5-5 | many | 14
CASSLGRGIPGTQYF | TRBJ2-5 | NA | TRBV7-2 | many | 15
CASSLERGSYNEQFF | TRBJ2-1 | NA | TRBV11-2 | many | 15
CASSHLGTGANTGELFF | TRBJ2-2 | TRBD1 | TRBV12-3/TRBV12-4 | NA | 17
CASSHTPDRRETQYF | TRBJ2-5 | NA | TRBV6-5 | few | 15
CSVAPLLNTEAFF | TRBJ1-1 | NA | TRBV29-1 | NA | 13
CASMPGISYEQYF | TRBJ2-7 | NA | TRBV6-1 | many | 13
CASSFEGFGYTF | TRBJ1-2 | NA | TRBV7-2 | NA | 12
CASSFSGSYTGELFF | TRBJ2-2 | TRBD2 | TRBV27 | NA | 15
CASSQATDNYGYTF | TRBJ1-2 | NA | TRBV4-1 | many | 14
CSARAPTEIHLNYGYTF | TRBJ1-2 | NA | TRBV20-1 | NA | 17
CASSLRVAGGGNEQFF | TRBJ2-1 | TRBD2 | TRBV28 | few | 16
CASSLSRAEAFF | TRBJ1-1 | NA | TRBV3-1 | NA | 12
CASSWEVGNEQFF | TRBJ2-1 | NA | TRBV6-2/TRBV6-3 | many | 13
CATSSRDRDAFF | TRBJ1-1 | TRBD1 | TRBV15 | NA | 12
CASSPWTSGDYEQYF | TRBJ2-7 | TRBD2 | TRBV7-8 | many | 15
CASSHLLAGGNEQFF | TRBJ2-1 | TRBD2 | TRBV6-2/TRBV6-3 | NA | 15
CASSAGGLAGVSTDTQYF | TRBJ2-3 | TRBD2 | TRBV9 | many | 18
CASIGLEGALTYEQYF | TRBJ2-7 | NA | TRBV6-2/TRBV6-3 | NA | 16
CASSTTDTQYF | TRBJ2-3 | NA | TRBV18 | many | 11
CASSLKGPGEQYF | TRBJ2-7 | NA | TRBV12-3/TRBV12-4 | few | 13
CASSPPGQGGTDTQYF | TRBJ2-3 | TRBD1 | TRBV9 | few | 16
CASSLLAGPRNEQFF | TRBJ2-1 | NA | TRBV7-6 | many | 15